Reported below is one T cell receptor (beta chain). Antigen: not known. The sample comes from a study of shared clonotypes between healthy human individuals. Study-level findings and limits: Sequencing depth was predicted to influence how clonotypes are shared among donors.

The study enrolled healthy HIV-negative adults without recent acute infections or vaccinations as donors. Looked up from germline, CDR1 is MDHEN and CDR2 is SYDVKM. The CDR3 is 14 residues long. The V end was cut by 9 bases, the J end by 0 bases, with 14 bases between. Every subset's genomic DNA went evenly onto several immunoSEQ plates. Method: immunoSEQ multiplex PCR; TCRdb's copy keeps in-frame clones and lacks some. The top ten hold approximately 1.7% of the sample, which has 550,000 to 800,000 clones, roughly 70% seen once. V usage is TRBV28 and J usage is TRBJ1-1, with D perhaps matching TRBD1 (5 bases). Source material: memory CD4+ T cells sorted from blood. Subset here: CD45RA-negative fraction. The sequence derives from a woman aged 30 to 39 in good health. CDR3 nucleotides: TGTGCCAGTGTAGGGGCGTCCATGAACACTGAAGCTTTCTTT. Translating gives CASVGASMNTEAFF.